Listed below are T cell receptor beta chains from one sample, sequenced in a study of CD8 T cells in ankylosing spondylitis. TCRdb ran MiXCR on the 5' RACE reads and lists one entry per CDR3 protein. The sample consists of roughly 180,000 distinct CDR3 sequences, around a tenth of them appearing once. Sequenced sample: blood, either unsorted or a sorted T cell fraction (not recorded which). The source of these receptors is a female donor with ankylosing spondylitis or in good health (not recorded which). The CDR3 runs from the conserved cysteine through the conserved F or W. D genes are given only for firm matches. Size is stated for part of the rows, as once, few or many counts, or as a class when the clone is expanded.

v_gene	d_gene	j_gene	abundance	CDR3aa	CDR3nt
TRBV6-1	.	TRBJ2-1	few	CASRGRSSYNEQFF	TGTGCCAGCAGAGGCCGGAGCTCCTACAATGAGCAGTTCTTC
TRBV16	.	TRBJ1-4	many	CASSPGTSGHEKLFF	TGTGCCAGCAGCCCAGGGACAAGCGGGCATGAAAAACTGTTTTTT
TRBV21-1	.	TRBJ2-4	.	CASRLRGHKNIQYF	TGTGCCAGCAGACTTAGGGGGCACAAAAACATTCAGTACTTC
TRBV11-2	.	TRBJ2-1	.	CASSFFRFNEQFF	TGTGCCAGCAGCTTTTTCAGATTTAATGAGCAGTTCTTC
TRBV4-1	.	TRBJ2-1	.	CASSLGGFNEQFF	TGCGCCAGCAGCCTGGGGGGTTTCAATGAGCAGTTCTTC
TRBV6-6	TRBD1	TRBJ1-1	.	CASHADRPGEAFF	TGTGCCAGCCACGCGGACAGGCCTGGTGAAGCTTTCTTT
TRBV4-3	.	TRBJ2-1	few	CASSQDSDLGNEQFF	TGCGCCAGCAGCCAAGATTCGGACTTAGGCAATGAGCAGTTCTTC
TRBV5-6	.	TRBJ2-6	.	CASSPDPTGANVLTF	TGTGCCAGCAGCCCAGACCCGACTGGGGCCAACGTCCTGACTTTC
TRBV6-2/TRBV6-3	.	TRBJ1-1	few	CASSLPHEAFF	TGTGCCAGCAGTCTTCCACATGAAGCTTTCTTT
TRBV7-2	.	TRBJ2-1	many	CASSLGPGYNEQFF	TGTGCCAGCAGCTTAGGTCCGGGTTACAATGAGCAGTTCTTC
TRBV5-4	.	TRBJ2-2	.	CASSLQGSGELFF	TGTGCCAGCAGCCTACAGGGATCCGGGGAGCTGTTTTTT
TRBV5-1	.	TRBJ1-1	many	CASSTGLSDTEAFF	TGCGCCAGCAGCACTGGACTTTCGGATACTGAAGCTTTCTTT
TRBV27	.	TRBJ2-3	.	CASRGLLDTQYF	TGTGCCAGCAGGGGTCTGCTGGATACGCAGTATTTT
TRBV20-1	.	TRBJ2-5	few	CSARGSWGSGETQYF	TGCAGTGCTAGAGGCTCTTGGGGGAGTGGGGAGACCCAGTACTTC
TRBV6-2/TRBV6-3	.	TRBJ2-5	many	CASTLSSGSTETQYF	TGTGCCAGCACCCTCTCCTCTGGAAGTACGGAGACCCAGTACTTC
TRBV7-9	TRBD2	TRBJ2-2	few	CASSSAGAQLGGELFF	TGTGCCAGCAGCTCCGCGGGAGCCCAGCTTGGGGGGGAGCTGTTTTTT
TRBV6-5	TRBD2	TRBJ2-5	.	CASSFTSEMEGETQYF	TGTGCCAGCAGTTTCACTAGCGAAATGGAGGGAGAGACCCAGTACTTC
TRBV7-9	.	TRBJ2-2	.	CASSSQPGELFF	TGTGCCAGCAGCTCCCAGCCCGGGGAGCTGTTTTTT
TRBV20-1	.	TRBJ2-1	many	CSARYNEQFF	TGCAGTGCTAGATACAATGAGCAGTTCTTC